The rows below give T cell receptor beta chains drawn from one sample of a study of blood T cell repertoires in COVID-19. TCRdb keeps only in-frame clones here, not all; method: immunoSEQ multiplex PCR. In the table there are about 400,000 clones, around 90% of which are singletons. Sequenced: PBMCs or T cells enriched from blood (not recorded which). All receptors come from a middle-aged woman with acute COVID-19. Each CDR3 is given with its conserved first and last residue. Each record gives: V gene, D gene, J gene, clone size, CDR3 DNA, CDR3 protein. A D gene is named only where the DNA matches it firmly. The size entry is marked missing in some rows and otherwise reads once, few, many or a size class.

TRBV5-1	.	TRBJ2-4	once	TGCGCCAGCAGCTTAACAGGGTTTTCGGACATTCAGTACTTC	CASSLTGFSDIQYF
TRBV7-8	TRBD1	TRBJ1-4	.	TGTGCCAGCAGCCCCGGACAGGGTTTTGAAAAACTGTTTTTT	CASSPGQGFEKLFF
TRBV7-2	.	TRBJ2-3	.	TGTGCCAGCAGCTTAGAAGCGGTTACGCAGTATTTT	CASSLEAVTQYF
TRBV12-3/TRBV12-4	.	TRBJ2-1	.	TGTGCCAGCAGTCTTGGACAGATCAATGAGCAGTTCTTC	CASSLGQINEQFF
TRBV19	.	TRBJ2-7	.	TGTGCCAGTCGAGGGGCAGGGGCATACGAGCAGTACTTC	CASRGAGAYEQYF
TRBV5-1	.	TRBJ2-2	.	TGCGCCAGCAGCTTGCAGGGGTTAGCGTCCAACACCGGGGAGCTGTTTTTT	CASSLQGLASNTGELFF
TRBV5-1	TRBD2	TRBJ2-3	.	TGCGCCAGCAGACTAGCGGGGGACACAGATACGCAGTATTTT	CASRLAGDTDTQYF
TRBV6-5	TRBD2	TRBJ2-3	.	TGTGCCAGCAGTTACTGGGAGCGGGGGGCAGATACGCAGTATTTT	CASSYWERGADTQYF
TRBV7-2	.	TRBJ1-5	.	TGTGCCAGCACACTAGGAGCCCATCAGCCCCAGCATTTT	CASTLGAHQPQHF
TRBV6-5	TRBD1	TRBJ2-1	.	TGTGCCAGCAGCCAGACAGGGATTAATGAGCAGTTCTTC	CASSQTGINEQFF
TRBV27	.	TRBJ2-1	.	TGTGCCAGCAGCTACAGCCAGAGCTCCTACAATGAGCAGTTCTTC	CASSYSQSSYNEQFF
TRBV7-9	TRBD1	TRBJ2-7	few	TGTGCCAGCAGCTTAATTGTAGTCGACAGGGACGACGAGCAGTACTTC	CASSLIVVDRDDEQYF
TRBV5-1	.	TRBJ2-7	.	TGCGCCAGCAGCCTGACGGGTCGGGGTGTACACGAGCAGTACTTC	CASSLTGRGVHEQYF
TRBV5-1	.	TRBJ2-2	.	TGCGCCAGCAGCTCCGGGGACGGGACTAACACCGGGGAGCTGTTTTTT	CASSSGDGTNTGELFF
TRBV14	.	TRBJ2-3	.	TGTGCCAGCAGCCAAGCTAGGAGCACAGATACGCAGTATTTT	CASSQARSTDTQYF
TRBV5-1	.	TRBJ2-7	.	TGCGCCAGCAGCTCCGGCGGGGACCCCTACGAGCAGTACTTC	CASSSGGDPYEQYF
TRBV7-8	.	TRBJ2-2	.	TGTGCCAGCAGCTCGAGGGTTGCCGGGGAGCTGTTTTTT	CASSSRVAGELFF
TRBV5-1	TRBD1	TRBJ2-7	.	TGCGCCAGCAGCTTCTCCGGGACAGGGGTTGGCCACGAGCAGTACTTC	CASSFSGTGVGHEQYF
TRBV24-1	.	TRBJ1-6	.	TGTGCCACCAGTGACTCCCGGGGTTTTAACTGGGGGCATAATTCACCCCTCCACTTT	CATSDSRGFNWGHNSPLHF
TRBV24-1	TRBD1	TRBJ1-1	.	TGTGCCACCAGTGATGATGACAGGGTATTAGATGAAGCTTTCTTT	CATSDDDRVLDEAFF
TRBV30	TRBD1	TRBJ1-3	few	TGTGCCTGGAGTGGGGCCCGACAGGGGGCTGGAAACACCATATATTTT	CAWSGARQGAGNTIYF
TRBV19	TRBD1	TRBJ2-7	.	TGTGCCAGTAGTATAGGTGGACAGGGGTACGAGCAGTACTTC	CASSIGGQGYEQYF
TRBV2	TRBD1	TRBJ1-6	.	TGTGCCAGCAGTCCCCGGACAGGGAATAATTCACCCCTCCACTTT	CASSPRTGNNSPLHF
TRBV10-2	.	TRBJ1-2	once	TGCGCCAGCAGTGAGGACAGCTATGGCTACACCTTC	CASSEDSYGYTF
TRBV30	.	TRBJ2-7	.	TGTGCCTGGAGTGATAAAGGAGACTACGAGCAGTACTTC	CAWSDKGDYEQYF
TRBV2	.	TRBJ1-3	.	TGTGCCAGCTCTATAACAGACTCTGGAAACACCATATATTTT	CASSITDSGNTIYF
TRBV5-1	TRBD1	TRBJ2-7	.	TGCGCCAGCAGCCCCGACCCGGGACAGCGGAATAAGGGGTCCTACGAGCAGTACTTC	CASSPDPGQRNKGSYEQYF
TRBV4-1	TRBD1	TRBJ1-1	.	TGCGCCAGCAGCCAACCGAGACAGGGTGAAGCTTTCTTT	CASSQPRQGEAFF
TRBV5-6	.	TRBJ1-1	.	TGTGCCAGCAGCGGCAGGGAAAAACACACTGAAGCTTTCTTT	CASSGREKHTEAFF
TRBV6-5	.	TRBJ1-2	.	TGTGCCAGCACCGAAGGACACTTCGACTATGGCTACACCTTC	CASTEGHFDYGYTF
TRBV18	TRBD1	TRBJ1-2	once	TGTGCCAGCTCACCAGCGACAGGGGAGTATGGCTACACCTTC	CASSPATGEYGYTF
TRBV3-1/TRBV3-2	TRBD2	TRBJ2-3	.	TGTGCCAGCAGCCGGCGGCTAGGGACTAGCGGGTTATCCACAGATACGCAGTATTTT	CASSRRLGTSGLSTDTQYF
TRBV6-5	.	TRBJ1-1	.	TGTGCCAGCAGGGGCCTCAGGGACACTGAAGCTTTCTTT	CASRGLRDTEAFF
TRBV5-8	TRBD1	TRBJ2-2	.	TGTGCCAGCAGCACGGGACAGGGTTTGACCGGGGAGCTGTTTTTT	CASSTGQGLTGELFF
TRBV5-1	.	TRBJ2-3	.	TGCGCCAGCAGCTTCGGACAGTCATACACAGATACGCAGTATTTT	CASSFGQSYTDTQYF
TRBV7-9	.	TRBJ1-4	.	TGTGCCAGCAGCCCATTTGGGCAGGGTGAAGAAAAACTGTTTTTT	CASSPFGQGEEKLFF
TRBV20-1	.	TRBJ2-2	.	TGCAGTGCTAGTCTGGTCGGAGTCCGGGAGCTGTTTTTT	CSASLVGVRELFF
TRBV24-1	TRBD1	TRBJ1-2	.	TGTGCCACCAGTGACTCGGGACAGGGGTATGGCTACACCTTC	CATSDSGQGYGYTF
TRBV4-2	TRBD1	TRBJ1-1	.	TGTGCCAGCAGCCAAAAAACAGGGGTCACTGAAGCTTTCTTT	CASSQKTGVTEAFF
TRBV29-1	.	TRBJ1-3	.	TGCAGCGTTTTGTCAGGCGACTCTGGAAACACCATATATTTT	CSVLSGDSGNTIYF
TRBV27	.	TRBJ1-2	.	TGTGCCAGCAGTTTCCGCCCATCCGGGAACTATGGCTACACCTTC	CASSFRPSGNYGYTF
TRBV6-5	.	TRBJ2-3	.	TGTGCCAGCAGTTTGACGGGGAACAGGGAAGATACGCAGTATTTT	CASSLTGNREDTQYF
TRBV6-5	.	TRBJ2-2	.	TGTGCCAGCAGTCGGCCGGGACACCAAACCGGGGAGCTGTTTTTT	CASSRPGHQTGELFF
TRBV27	.	TRBJ1-1	.	TGTGCCAGCAGTTTAAGTGGGACTGTGAACACTGAAGCTTTCTTT	CASSLSGTVNTEAFF
TRBV25-1	TRBD1	TRBJ1-2	once	TGTGCCAGCAGTGAACCCGTGACAGGGGGCTATGGCTACACCTTC	CASSEPVTGGYGYTF
TRBV19	.	TRBJ1-5	few	TGTGCCAGTAGTCGAGACAGGCTGGAACAGCCCCAGCATTTT	CASSRDRLEQPQHF
TRBV7-9	.	TRBJ1-6	.	TGTGCCAGCAGCCATAGACAGAGTAATTCACCCCTCCACTTT	CASSHRQSNSPLHF
TRBV5-6	.	TRBJ2-5	.	TGTGCCAGCAGCGCCGGGGACTTCAGACAAGAGACCCAGTACTTC	CASSAGDFRQETQYF
TRBV25-1	.	TRBJ1-2	.	TGTGCCAGCAGTGAATATTTAGGGGTCGGCTATGGCTACACCTTC	CASSEYLGVGYGYTF